The TCR beta chain described here comes from a study of cytomegalovirus exposure and HLA in healthy donors. Findings of the study overall: As a later analysis showed, several of the most significant clusters appeared to be linked to common viral pathogens. HLA-A and HLA-B allele assignments for most subjects were reportedly predicted accurately using TCR beta sequences. TCR beta V segments were, for the most part, productive about 87% or about 30% of the time in an earlier analysis.

Germline assignment: CDR1 MNHEY and CDR2 SMNVEV (reference sequence). V was trimmed by 2 bases and J by 2 bases, leaving 12 bases between them. The CDR3 has 15 residues. With 60 Vbeta and 13 Jbeta primers, the PCR was carried out. Data came from immunoSEQ multiplex PCR; TCRdb stores just in-frame clones and leaves some out. The sample holds more than 200,000 clones, 70% to 85% seen once. Points on this clone: Its antigen is not known.

V and J are TRBV27 and TRBJ1-2; D unresolved. This TCR was recovered from a girl aged 2 to 9 in good health and CMV-seronegative. The sample taken for sequencing was PBMCs. The CDR3 DNA reads TGTGCCAGCAGTTTAATGTCAGCGGGGAACTATGGCTACACCTTC. It codes for CASSLMSAGNYGYTF.